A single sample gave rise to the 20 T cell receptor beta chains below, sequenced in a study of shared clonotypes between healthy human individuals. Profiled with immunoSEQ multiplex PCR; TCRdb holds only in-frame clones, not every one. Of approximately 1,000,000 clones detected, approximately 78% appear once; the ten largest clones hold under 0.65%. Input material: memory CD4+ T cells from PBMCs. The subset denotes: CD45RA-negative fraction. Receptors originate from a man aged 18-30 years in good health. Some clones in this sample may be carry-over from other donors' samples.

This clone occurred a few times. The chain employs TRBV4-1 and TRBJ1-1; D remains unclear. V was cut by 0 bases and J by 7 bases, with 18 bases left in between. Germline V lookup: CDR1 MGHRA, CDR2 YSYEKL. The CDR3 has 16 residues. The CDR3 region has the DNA TGCGCCAGCAGCCAAGATGAGGCAGTTTTCCACAGTGAAGCTTTCTTT. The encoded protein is CASSQDEAVFHSEAFF.

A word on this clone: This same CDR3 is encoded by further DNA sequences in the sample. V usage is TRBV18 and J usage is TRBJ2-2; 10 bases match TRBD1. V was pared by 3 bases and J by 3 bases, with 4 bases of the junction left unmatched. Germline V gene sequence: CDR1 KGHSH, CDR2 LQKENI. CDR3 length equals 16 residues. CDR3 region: CASSPRQGADTGELFF. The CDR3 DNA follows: TGTGCCAGCTCACCGAGACAGGGGGCTGACACCGGGGAGCTGTTTTTT. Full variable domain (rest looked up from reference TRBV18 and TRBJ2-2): NAGVMQNPRHLVRRRGQEARLRCSPMKGHSHVYWYRQLPEEGLKFMVYLQKENIIDESGMPKERFSAEFPKEGPSILRIQQVVRGDSAAYFCASSPRQGADTGELFFGEGSRLTVL.

The DNA for the CDR3 is TGTGCCAGCAGCAAGGGCCTCGTAGGGACTAGCGGGCGCGAGCAGTACTTC. This gives the protein CASSKGLVGTSGREQYF. This sequence joins TRBV7-2 and TRBJ2-7; 12 nucleotides agree with TRBD2. The CDR3 has 17 residues. Germline V lookup: CDR1 SGHTA, CDR2 FQGNSA. V shed 5 bases and J 6 bases; nucleotides not matched to a gene: 14.

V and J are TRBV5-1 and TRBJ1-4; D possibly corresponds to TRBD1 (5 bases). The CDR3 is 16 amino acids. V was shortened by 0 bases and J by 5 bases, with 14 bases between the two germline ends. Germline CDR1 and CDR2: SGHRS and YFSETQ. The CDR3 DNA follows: TGCGCCAGCAGCTTGGGTGTGGGGACGAGGAATGAAAAACTGTTTTTT. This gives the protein CASSLGVGTRNEKLFF.

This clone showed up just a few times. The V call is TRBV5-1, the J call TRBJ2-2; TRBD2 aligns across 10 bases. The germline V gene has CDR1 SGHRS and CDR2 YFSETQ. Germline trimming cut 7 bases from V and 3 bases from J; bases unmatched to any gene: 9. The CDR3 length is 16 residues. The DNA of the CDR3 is TGCGCCAGCGGACGGGGGACTAGCGCCTACACCGGGGAGCTGTTTTTT. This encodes CASGRGTSAYTGELFF.

The CDR3 DNA reads TGTGCCAGCAGTGCAACGAGGGATTCCTACGAGCAGTACTTC. It codes for CASSATRDSYEQYF. The J gene is TRBJ2-7, the V gene TRBV6-1; possibly TRBD2 for D (5 bases). The V gene lost 4 bases and the J gene lost 1 base, with 11 bases spanning the gap. Germline CDR1 and CDR2: MNHNS and SASEGT. The CDR3 has 14 amino acids.

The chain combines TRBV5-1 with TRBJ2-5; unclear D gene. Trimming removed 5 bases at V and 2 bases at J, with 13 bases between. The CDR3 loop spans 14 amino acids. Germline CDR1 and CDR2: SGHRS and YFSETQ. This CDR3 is CASRTEPQQETQYF. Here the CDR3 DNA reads TGCGCCAGCAGGACGGAACCCCAGCAAGAGACCCAGTACTTC.

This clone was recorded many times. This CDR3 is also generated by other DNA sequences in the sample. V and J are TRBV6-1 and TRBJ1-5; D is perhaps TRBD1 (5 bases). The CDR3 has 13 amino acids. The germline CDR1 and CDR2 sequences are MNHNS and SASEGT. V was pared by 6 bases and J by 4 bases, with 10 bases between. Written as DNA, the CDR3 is TGTGCCAGCAGGGGGACGGGGAATCAGCCCCAGCATTTT. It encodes CASRGTGNQPQHF.

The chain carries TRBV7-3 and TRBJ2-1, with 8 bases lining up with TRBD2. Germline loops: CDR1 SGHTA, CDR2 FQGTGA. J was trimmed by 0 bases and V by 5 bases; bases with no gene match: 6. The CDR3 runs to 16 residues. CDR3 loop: CASSPPGTSSYNEQFF. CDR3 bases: TGTGCCAGCAGCCCCCCCGGGACTAGCTCCTACAATGAGCAGTTCTTC.

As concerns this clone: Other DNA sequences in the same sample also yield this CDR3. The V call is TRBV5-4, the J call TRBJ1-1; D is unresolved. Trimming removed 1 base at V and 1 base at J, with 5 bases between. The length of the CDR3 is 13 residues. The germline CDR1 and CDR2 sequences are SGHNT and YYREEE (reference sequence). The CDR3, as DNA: TGTGCCAGCAGCTTGTACCGGAACACTGAAGCTTTCTTT. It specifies CASSLYRNTEAFF.

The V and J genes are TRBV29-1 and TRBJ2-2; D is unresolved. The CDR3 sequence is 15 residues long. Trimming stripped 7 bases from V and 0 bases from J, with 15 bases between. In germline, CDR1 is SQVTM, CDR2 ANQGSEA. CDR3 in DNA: TGCAGCGCCTTGAAGGTTCGATCGAACACCGGGGAGCTGTTTTTT. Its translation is CSALKVRSNTGELFF.

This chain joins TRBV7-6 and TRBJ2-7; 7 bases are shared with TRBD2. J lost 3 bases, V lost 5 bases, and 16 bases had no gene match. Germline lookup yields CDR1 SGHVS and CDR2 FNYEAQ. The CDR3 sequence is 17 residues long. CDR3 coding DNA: TGTGCCAGCAGCCGCTCGGGGGGAGGAGCGGGCGGCTACGAGCAGTACTTC. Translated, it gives CASSRSGGGAGGYEQYF.

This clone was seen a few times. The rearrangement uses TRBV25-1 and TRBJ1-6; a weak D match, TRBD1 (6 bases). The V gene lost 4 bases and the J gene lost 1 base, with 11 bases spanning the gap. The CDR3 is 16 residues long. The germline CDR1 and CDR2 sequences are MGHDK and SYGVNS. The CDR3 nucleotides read TGTGCCAGCAGTGTACGAGGGGGTTCCTATAATTCACCCCTCCACTTT. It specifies CASSVRGGSYNSPLHF.

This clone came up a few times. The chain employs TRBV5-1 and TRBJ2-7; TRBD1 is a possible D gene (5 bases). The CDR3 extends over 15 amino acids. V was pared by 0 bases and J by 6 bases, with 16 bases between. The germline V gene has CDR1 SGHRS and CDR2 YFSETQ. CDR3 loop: CASSLGSQGESEQYF. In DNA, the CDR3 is TGCGCCAGCAGCTTGGGGTCCCAGGGTGAGAGCGAGCAGTACTTC.

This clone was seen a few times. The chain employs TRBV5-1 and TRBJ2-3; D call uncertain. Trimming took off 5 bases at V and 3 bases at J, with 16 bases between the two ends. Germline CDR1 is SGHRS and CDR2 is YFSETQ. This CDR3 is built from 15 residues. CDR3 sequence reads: CASRERWGSTDTQYF. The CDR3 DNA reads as TGCGCCAGCAGAGAAAGATGGGGTTCGACAGATACGCAGTATTTT.

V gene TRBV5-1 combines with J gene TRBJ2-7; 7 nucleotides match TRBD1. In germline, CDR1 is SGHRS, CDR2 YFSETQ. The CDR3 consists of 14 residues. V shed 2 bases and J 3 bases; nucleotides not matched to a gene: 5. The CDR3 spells CASSFTGQHYEQYF. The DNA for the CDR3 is TGCGCCAGCAGCTTCACGGGACAGCACTACGAGCAGTACTTC.

The CDR3 coding sequence is TGTGCCAGCAACGACTGGACTAGCACAGATACGCAGTATTTT. This sequence encodes CASNDWTSTDTQYF. The chain joins TRBV2 to TRBJ2-3, with D possibly matching TRBD2 (5 bases). CDR3 length: 14 amino acids. Germline CDR1 SNHLY, CDR2 FYNNEI. V shed 7 bases and J shed 0 bases, with 11 bases lying between them.

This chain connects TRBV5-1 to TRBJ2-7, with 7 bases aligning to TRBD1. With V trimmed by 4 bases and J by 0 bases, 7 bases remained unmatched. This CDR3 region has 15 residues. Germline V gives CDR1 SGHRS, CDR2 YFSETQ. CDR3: CASSGGQVISYEQYF. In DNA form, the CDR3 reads TGCGCCAGCAGCGGAGGACAGGTGATCTCCTACGAGCAGTACTTC. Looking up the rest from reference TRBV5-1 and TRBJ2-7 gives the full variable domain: KAGVTQTPRYLIKTRGQQVTLSCSPISGHRSVSWYQQTPGQGLQFLFEYFSETQRNKGNFPGRFSGRQFSNSRSEMNVSTLELGDSALYLCASSGGQVISYEQYFGPGTRLTVT.

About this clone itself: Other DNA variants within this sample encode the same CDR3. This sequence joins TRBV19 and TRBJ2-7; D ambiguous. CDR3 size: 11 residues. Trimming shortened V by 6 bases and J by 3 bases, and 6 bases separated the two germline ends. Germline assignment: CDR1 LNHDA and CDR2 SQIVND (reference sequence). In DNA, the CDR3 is TGTGCCAGTAGCGACCGCTACGAGCAGTACTTC. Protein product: CASSDRYEQYF.

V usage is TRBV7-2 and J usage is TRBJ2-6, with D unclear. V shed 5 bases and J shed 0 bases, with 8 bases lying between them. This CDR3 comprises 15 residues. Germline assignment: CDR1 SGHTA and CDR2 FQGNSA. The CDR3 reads CASSRTDSGANVLTF. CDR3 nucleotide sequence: TGTGCCAGCAGCCGAACAGACTCTGGGGCCAACGTCCTGACTTTC. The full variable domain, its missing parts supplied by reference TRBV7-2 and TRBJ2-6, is GAGVSQSPSNKVTEKGKDVELRCDPISGHTALYWYRQSLGQGLEFLIYFQGNSAPDKSGLPSDRFSAERTGGSVSTLTIQRTQQEDSAVYLCASSRTDSGANVLTFGAGSRLTVL.